Each of the 11 T cell receptor beta chains below was sequenced from the same sample in a study of blood T cell repertoires in COVID-19. TCRdb's table, derived via immunoSEQ multiplex PCR, lists solely in-frame clones and lacks some. The sample has around 61,000 clones; approximately 84% are singletons. Sequences were obtained from peripheral blood. These receptors all stem from a man aged 50-59 years with active COVID-19.

The V and J genes are TRBV5-1 and TRBJ2-2; a weak D match, TRBD1 (5 bases). Between the trimmed V and J ends, which lost 6 bases and 3 bases, there was a span of 12 bases. The germline CDR1 and CDR2 sequences are SGHRS and YFSETQ. The CDR3 is 14 residues long. The CDR3 region has the DNA TGCGCCAGCATTAAGGGGTCCGACACCGGGGAGCTGTTTTTT. The encoded protein is CASIKGSDTGELFF.

The chain employs TRBV28 and TRBJ2-3; the D gene is possibly TRBD2 (6 bases). The CDR3 extends over 15 amino acids. Trimming removed 4 bases from V and 2 bases from J, with 13 bases in between. CDR1 is MDHEN and CDR2 is SYDVKM in the germline V gene. The CDR3 is CASSSPGTATDTQYF. CDR3 bases: TGTGCCAGCAGTTCCCCAGGGACTGCCACAGATACGCAGTATTTT.

This chain links TRBV4-1 with TRBJ2-5; TRBD1 is a possible D gene (6 bases). V dropped 4 bases and J dropped 5 bases, with 11 bases sitting between them. CDR1 is MGHRA, CDR2 YSYEKL, per germline. CDR3 length equals 13 residues. The CDR3 here is CASSRGQSETQYF. The CDR3 region has the DNA TGCGCCAGCAGCCGAGGACAGTCGGAGACCCAGTACTTC.

This chain connects TRBV6-1 to TRBJ2-1; no firm D call. Trimming removed 3 bases at V and 7 bases at J, with 16 bases between. The CDR3 consists of 15 residues. Germline V CDR1 and CDR2: MNHNS, SASEGT. CDR3 coding DNA: TGTGCCAGCAGTGACGGCCTAGATGAGGAGAATGAGCAGTTCTTC. Protein product: CASSDGLDEENEQFF.

The rearrangement links TRBV2 to TRBJ2-2; maybe TRBD1 (5 bases). Germline-derived CDR1 and CDR2 are SNHLY and FYNNEI. This CDR3 comprises 16 residues. V was shortened by 4 bases and J by 0 bases, with 12 bases between the two germline ends. The CDR3 protein is CASSVVGATNTGELFF. CDR3 bases: TGTGCCAGCAGTGTGGTTGGGGCGACGAACACCGGGGAGCTGTTTTTT.

The chain couples TRBV27 to TRBJ2-7, with TRBD1 as a possible D gene (5 bases). CDR3 length: 12 residues. V lost 3 bases, J lost 4 bases, and 7 bases lay in between. Germline V gives CDR1 MNHEY, CDR2 SMNVEV (reference sequence). The CDR3: CASSFRGYEQYF. DNA for the CDR3: TGTGCCAGCAGTTTTAGGGGTTACGAGCAGTACTTC.

The gene calls are TRBV6-6 and TRBJ2-3, with 7 positions matching TRBD2. The CDR3 length is 13 residues. The V segment lost 8 bases and the J segment 6 bases; nucleotides outside the gene matches: 8. CDR1 and CDR2 from the germline V gene are MNHNY and SVGAGI (reference sequence). CDR3 nucleotides: TGTGCCAGCGTAGCGGGTGGGTGGGATACGCAGTATTTT. This gives the protein CASVAGGWDTQYF.

The J gene is TRBJ2-3, the V gene TRBV6-2 or TRBV6-3; 8 nucleotides align to TRBD2. Germline CDR1 reads MNHEY; CDR2 reads SVGEGT. Unmatched junction bases numbered 8, after V lost 4 bases and J lost 8 bases. The CDR3 is 14 residues long. The CDR3 nucleotides read TGTGCCAGCAGTTTAGCGGGGCTTGAGGGTACGCAGTATTTT. Encoded protein: CASSLAGLEGTQYF.

The chain uses TRBV7-2 and TRBJ2-7; 7 positions agree with TRBD2. V was pared by 8 bases and J by 2 bases, with 3 bases of the junction left unmatched. Germline lookup yields CDR1 SGHTA and CDR2 FQGNSA. CDR3 length equals 12 residues. CDR3 DNA: TGTGCCAGCGGCGGACTAGCCTACGAGCAGTACTTC. This sequence encodes CASGGLAYEQYF.

This clone was recorded once. The chain carries TRBV5-4 and TRBJ2-3; TRBD1 matches at 8 bases. The trim removed 4 bases at V and 1 base at J, leaving 5 bases unmatched. Germline V gives CDR1 SGHNT, CDR2 YYREEE (reference sequence). CDR3 length equals 15 residues. The DNA of the CDR3 is TGTGCCAGCAGCAGACCGGGACAGGGCACAGATACGCAGTATTTT. This encodes CASSRPGQGTDTQYF.

The rearrangement joins TRBV3-1 (or the pseudogene TRBV3-2) to TRBJ1-4; D is perhaps TRBD1 (5 bases). The germline CDR1 and CDR2 sequences are LGHDT and YNNKEL (reference sequence). The CDR3 is 15 amino acids. V was trimmed by 1 base and J by 7 bases, leaving 13 bases between them. Here the CDR3 reads CASSQVGGGREKLFF. The CDR3 nucleotides are TGTGCCAGCAGCCAAGTCGGGGGTGGGCGTGAAAAACTGTTTTTT.